This T cell receptor (beta chain) came from a study of cytomegalovirus exposure and HLA in healthy donors. Study-wide points: Listed as cytomegalovirus-associated were approximately 160 TCR beta chains. Based on reports, TCR beta sequences accurately predicted HLA-A and HLA-B alleles for most subjects.

Both 60 Vbeta primers and 13 Jbeta primers went into the PCR. Clones were read by immunoSEQ multiplex PCR, and TCRdb kept only the in-frame ones, dropping some. Among about 150,000 clones listed, roughly 78% were seen once. In germline, CDR1 is GTSNPN, CDR2 SVGIG (reference sequence). CDR3 length: 14 amino acids. Trimming took 0 bases from V and 7 from J, leaving 13 bases between them. Regarding donors, all were healthy bone marrow donors. Each donor was nominally healthy when sampled (though unrecorded immune exposures were likely). About this clone: Its antigen is unknown.

The sequenced sample consisted of PBMCs. The receptor comes from a man aged 50 to 60 in good health and CMV-seropositive. The rearrangement links TRBV30 to TRBJ1-3; a weak D match, TRBD1 (6 bases). Written as DNA, the CDR3 is TGTGCCTGGAGTGTCGAGGGGGTGCTGAACACCATATATTTT. Protein sequence: CAWSVEGVLNTIYF.